This is a list of T cell receptor beta chains from one sample in a study of blood T cell repertoires in COVID-19. Sequencing was performed with immunoSEQ multiplex PCR; in TCRdb, only in-frame clones are kept and a portion is missing. This table holds tens of thousands of clones, approximately 89% found once. Sequencing input: peripheral blood. The receptors derive from a man between 60 and 70 years old with acute or convalescent COVID-19. The CDR3 runs from the conserved cysteine through the conserved F or W. A D gene is named only where the DNA matches it firmly.

>TRBD2|TRBV5-4|TRBJ2-7
CASSLAAGATYEQYF
>NA|TRBV28|TRBJ1-2
CASRGGYGYTF
>NA|TRBV27|TRBJ2-7
CASSREGGYEQYF
>TRBD1|TRBV11-2|TRBJ1-5
CASSSGQNSNQPQHF
>TRBD1|TRBV2|TRBJ1-5
CASSSDRGNQPQHF
>NA|TRBV21-1|TRBJ1-6
CASSKFAQDDSPLHF
>NA|TRBV10-2|TRBJ1-6
CASSEISRNLPLHF
>NA|TRBV5-1|TRBJ1-5
CASSSSSNQPQHF
>NA|TRBV3-1/TRBV3-2|TRBJ2-1
CASSLQGGGTEQFF
>TRBD1|TRBV6-5|TRBJ1-6
CASTGQVNSPLHF
>NA|TRBV30|TRBJ1-1
CAYARTVADTEAFF
>NA|TRBV5-1|TRBJ1-6
CASSSDSSSYNSPLHF
>TRBD1|TRBV7-2|TRBJ2-6
CASSLKQGTSSGANVLTF
>NA|TRBV20-1|TRBJ2-1
CSASSQYNEQFF
>TRBD1|TRBV6-5|TRBJ1-1
CASSYRGTGVNTEAFF
>TRBD1|TRBV10-2|TRBJ1-2
CASSRTGAGYTF
>NA|TRBV5-1|TRBJ1-2
CASSRTTNWSSGYTF
>TRBD2|TRBV24-1|TRBJ2-2
CATSDFMGSERGKIGELFF
>TRBD1|TRBV30|TRBJ2-6
CAWSENDRAASGANVLTF
>TRBD1|TRBV2|TRBJ1-2
CASSLGTDYGYTF